A single sample is the source of the 16 T cell receptor beta chains below, sequenced in a study of blood T cell repertoires in COVID-19. Using immunoSEQ multiplex PCR, the repertoire was profiled, and TCRdb retains in-frame clones only, with some absent. The data show approximately 200,000 clones, roughly 84% seen once. Sequencing was done on a sample of PBMCs or T cells enriched from blood (not recorded which). The receptors originated from a man aged 30 to 39 in a cohort exposed to, infected with or recovered from COVID-19 (not recorded which).

This chain links TRBV6-6 with TRBJ2-7, with D perhaps matching TRBD1 (6 bases). V lost 9 bases and J lost 0, with 12 bases in between. The CDR3 loop spans 13 amino acids. Germline loops: CDR1 MNHNY, CDR2 SVGAGI (reference sequence). CDR3 residues: CASSLGASYEQYF. The CDR3 coding sequence is TGTGCCAGTTCATTGGGGGCCTCCTACGAGCAGTACTTC.

The J gene is TRBJ1-1, the V gene TRBV20-1; D remains ambiguous. With 8 bases removed from V and 10 bases from J, the gap between germline ends came to 14 bases. Germline V gives CDR1 DFQATT, CDR2 SNEGSKA (reference sequence). The CDR3 totals 10 residues. DNA for the CDR3: TGCAGTCTTGTGGGCTTGGTAGCTTTCTTT. Translating gives CSLVGLVAFF.

V and J are TRBV20-1 and TRBJ2-5, with 7 bases aligning to TRBD2. The CDR3 spans 15 residues. The ends lost 3 bases at V and 2 bases at J; junction bases unmatched: 9. Germline V CDR1 and CDR2: DFQATT, SNEGSKA (reference sequence). DNA of the CDR3: TGCAGTGCTAGTGGGGCGGGAGTATGGCAAGAGACCCAGTACTTC. Amino acids: CSASGAGVWQETQYF.

The chain is built from TRBV7-8 and TRBJ2-3; TRBD1 matches 9 bases. The CDR3 spans 16 residues. The germline V gene has CDR1 SGHVS and CDR2 FQNEAQ. V dropped 5 bases and J dropped 4; count of bases not matched to a gene: 10. CDR3 amino acids: CASSLGTGLFADTQYF. The DNA of the CDR3 is TGTGCCAGCAGCCTTGGGACAGGGTTATTTGCAGATACGCAGTATTTT.

The rearrangement links TRBV11-2 to TRBJ1-1; D perhaps matches TRBD1 (5 bases). Germline CDR1 SGHAT, CDR2 FQNNGV. The V end lost 2 bases, the J end lost 5 bases, and 12 bases lay between the germline ends. The CDR3 sequence is 14 residues long. CDR3 sequence: CASSLPMTATEAFF. The DNA of the CDR3 is TGTGCCAGCAGCTTACCCATGACAGCGACTGAAGCTTTCTTT.

This chain links TRBV7-8 with TRBJ2-7; 10 nucleotides align to TRBD1. The CDR3 has 20 residues. V trimming: 6 bases; J trimming: 2 bases; junction bases outside the gene matches: 22. Germline V gene sequence: CDR1 SGHVS, CDR2 FQNEAQ. CDR3 sequence (DNA): TGTGCCAGCAGTTTCGAAACCGGGACAGGGGATTTCCGAAAACCCTACGAGCAGTACTTC. Translation: CASSFETGTGDFRKPYEQYF. Full variable domain (outside the CDR3, taken from reference TRBV7-8 and TRBJ2-7): GAGVSQSPRYKVAKRGQDVALRCDPISGHVSLFWYQQALGQGPEFLTYFQNEAQLDKSGLPSDRFFAERPEGSVSTLKIQRTQQEDSAVYLCASSFETGTGDFRKPYEQYFGPGTRLTVT.

The chain is built from TRBV4-3 and TRBJ2-1, with 14 bases lining up with TRBD2. Looked up from germline, CDR1 is LGHNA and CDR2 is YSLEER. The length of the CDR3 is 15 residues. V lost 4 bases, J lost 9 bases, and 5 bases stayed unmatched. CDR3 DNA: TGCGCCAGCAGCCCTGGGACTAGCGGGAGAGGTGAGCAGTTCTTC. Translation gives CASSPGTSGRGEQFF.

The J gene is TRBJ2-7, the V gene TRBV18; the match to TRBD1 covers 8 bases. Germline CDR1 is KGHSH and CDR2 is LQKENI. J lost 6 bases, V lost 3 bases, and 7 bases had no gene match. This CDR3 has 14 residues. The CDR3 sequence: CASSPSRGQGEQYF. CDR3 nucleotides: TGTGCCAGCTCACCGTCCAGGGGGCAAGGCGAGCAGTACTTC. Looking up the rest from reference TRBV18 and TRBJ2-7 gives the full variable domain: NAGVMQNPRHLVRRRGQEARLRCSPMKGHSHVYWYRQLPEEGLKFMVYLQKENIIDESGMPKERFSAEFPKEGPSILRIQQVVRGDSAAYFCASSPSRGQGEQYFGPGTRLTVT.

This chain connects TRBV29-1 to TRBJ2-7, with 10 bases fitting TRBD1. Germline loops: CDR1 SQVTM, CDR2 ANQGSEA. This CDR3 is 16 amino acids long. The V gene end was trimmed by 5 bases and the J gene end by 6 bases; junction bases not matched to a gene: 16. The CDR3 is CSVRPGTGAPSGEQYF. The CDR3 DNA reads as TGCAGCGTTCGGCCCGGGACAGGGGCACCCTCGGGCGAGCAGTACTTC.

V and J are TRBV7-6 and TRBJ1-1; D gene ambiguous. Germline V CDR1 and CDR2: SGHVS, FNYEAQ. Trimming removed 1 base at V and 1 base at J, with 10 bases between. The CDR3 extends over 15 amino acids. The CDR3 coding sequence is TGTGCCAGCAGCTTAGGTTTAGCGGGGAACACTGAAGCTTTCTTT. This translates into CASSLGLAGNTEAFF.

This clone was found a few times. This sequence joins TRBV24-1 and TRBJ1-2; no clear D. The CDR3 runs to 14 residues. Germline V gene lookup returns CDR1 KGHDR and CDR2 SFDVKD. V lost 7 bases and J 9 bases, leaving 20 bases between the germline ends. Here the CDR3 DNA reads TGTGCCACCAGCCAACCAGGAGCTCGGGGTAGCTACACCTTC. Translating it yields CATSQPGARGSYTF.

This clone was detected a few times. The chain recombines TRBV7-3 with TRBJ2-2, with 13 bases lining up with TRBD2. The CDR3 is 18 residues long. Germline assignment: CDR1 SGHTA and CDR2 FQGTGA. J lost 1 base, V lost 5 bases, and 7 bases had no gene match. CDR3 sequence (DNA): TGTGCCAGCAGCCCACGGACTAGCGGGAGCAAGAACACCGGGGAGCTGTTTTTT. This translates into CASSPRTSGSKNTGELFF.

The chain has TRBV19 and TRBJ2-3, with TRBD1 matching 7 bases. This CDR3 has 16 amino acids. CDR1 and CDR2 from the germline V gene are LNHDA and SQIVND (reference sequence). Trimming took 5 bases from V and 4 from J; bases not matched to a gene: 12. The CDR3: CASSYDRASSPDTQYF. In DNA, the CDR3 is TGTGCCAGTAGTTACGACAGGGCTTCTAGCCCAGATACGCAGTATTTT.

The rearrangement links TRBV5-5 to TRBJ2-3; TRBD1 might be the D (5 bases). V dropped 4 bases and J dropped 3 bases, with 18 bases sitting between them. The CDR3 contains 16 residues. Germline CDR1 SGHKS, CDR2 YYEKEE (reference sequence). The CDR3 nucleotides read TGTGCCAGCAGCGACTCACCTGACAGTGCGACAGATACGCAGTATTTT. Translated, it gives CASSDSPDSATDTQYF.

The chain couples TRBV27 to TRBJ1-2; D is undetermined. Germline V lookup: CDR1 MNHEY, CDR2 SMNVEV (reference sequence). V was trimmed by 6 bases and J by 5 bases, leaving 16 bases between them. CDR3 length equals 14 residues. The CDR3 sequence: CASRRLTEVYGYTF. The CDR3 nucleotides read TGTGCCAGCAGGCGACTGACCGAGGTTTATGGCTACACCTTC.

V gene TRBV7-3 combines with J gene TRBJ2-2; no clear D gene. V was pared by 1 base and J by 3 bases, with 12 bases between. The CDR3 loop spans 16 amino acids. The germline V gene has CDR1 SGHTA and CDR2 FQGTGA. The CDR3 spells CASSLNSGPDTGELFF. In DNA, the CDR3 is TGTGCCAGCAGCTTAAACTCTGGGCCGGACACCGGGGAGCTGTTTTTT.